The rows below give T cell receptor beta chains drawn from one sample of a study of graft-versus-host responses after intestinal transplantation. Sequencing used immunoSEQ multiplex PCR; TCRdb keeps in-frame clones, though not all of them. Of thousands of clones in the sample, about 80% were seen once. The specimen comprised ileum tissue, sampled 105 days after intestinal transplantation. These receptors all stem from a human patient who received an intestinal transplant, so some T cells may come from the graft donor. The CDR3 runs from the conserved cysteine through the conserved F or W. The order of the fields is D gene, V gene, clone size, J gene, CDR3 DNA, CDR3 protein. The D gene is left open where the match is weak. A row's size may be missing; if present it is once, few, many or a size class.

NA	TRBV6-5	NA	TRBJ2-3	TGTGCCAGCAGTTACCGGGGTAACACAGATACGCAGTATTTT	CASSYRGNTDTQYF
TRBD2	TRBV6-1	NA	TRBJ2-5	TGTGCCAGCAGTGAGTCCTGGCGGGGGGGCCCGGAGACCCAGTACTTC	CASSESWRGGPETQYF
NA	TRBV28	NA	TRBJ2-5	TGTGCCAGCAGTCTATCAGGGCTCAAAGAGACCCAGTACTTC	CASSLSGLKETQYF
NA	TRBV6-1	NA	TRBJ2-2	TGTGCCAGCAGTTCGACTAGATTCGGCGGGGAGCTGTTTTTT	CASSSTRFGGELFF
TRBD1	TRBV2	few	TRBJ2-5	TGTGCCAGCAGACAGGGGGCAGAGACCCAGTACTTC	CASRQGAETQYF
NA	TRBV27	NA	TRBJ1-5	TGTGCCAGCAGTTTATTTACCGGGGAGGAGGCTCAGCCCCAGCATTTT	CASSLFTGEEAQPQHF
TRBD1	TRBV7-9	NA	TRBJ2-7	TGTGCCAGCAGATTGACAGGGGACTCCTACGAGCAGTACTTC	CASRLTGDSYEQYF
NA	TRBV6-4	few	TRBJ1-6	TGTGCCAGCAGTGACAGGGATAATTCACCCCTCCACTTT	CASSDRDNSPLHF
NA	TRBV4-2	NA	TRBJ1-1	TGTGCCAGCAGCCAAGAGTGGGGTTGGATGAACACTGAAGCTTTCTTT	CASSQEWGWMNTEAFF
TRBD1	TRBV5-1	NA	TRBJ1-2	TGCGCCAGCAGCTTGGATTTTCACAGGGGGCGCGGCTACACCTTC	CASSLDFHRGRGYTF
TRBD1	TRBV5-4	NA	TRBJ1-1	TGTGCCAGCAGCTTGGCCGGGACAGGGGGCAGGGCTTTCTTT	CASSLAGTGGRAFF
NA	TRBV28	NA	TRBJ2-2	TGTGCCAGCAGGTTCGGAGGCACCGGGGAGCTGTTTTTT	CASRFGGTGELFF
NA	TRBV29-1	NA	TRBJ2-2	TGCAGCGGGACGGAGAACACCGGGGAGCTGTTTTTT	CSGTENTGELFF
TRBD1	TRBV25-1	NA	TRBJ2-5	TGTGCCAGCAGTGACCGGGACAGGGGAGAGACCCAGTACTTC	CASSDRDRGETQYF
TRBD1	TRBV4-1	NA	TRBJ1-2	TGCGCCAGCAGCCAAGTCGTGGGACAGAGCTATGGCTACACCTTC	CASSQVVGQSYGYTF
NA	TRBV22-1	NA	TRBJ2-4	TGTCCTGGGAGCGGGGACAGAAACATTCAGTACTTC	CPGSGDRNIQYF
TRBD2	TRBV7-9	NA	TRBJ2-1	TGTGCCAGCAGCGCGCTCCCTAGCGGGGGCTCCTACAATGAGCAGTTCTTC	CASSALPSGGSYNEQFF
NA	TRBV25-1	NA	TRBJ1-2	TGTGCCAGCAGTGACTTTAACTATGGCTACACCTTC	CASSDFNYGYTF
NA	TRBV29-1	NA	TRBJ1-2	TGCAGCGTCGAGGAGGGTAATGGCTACACCTTC	CSVEEGNGYTF
NA	TRBV19	NA	TRBJ2-2	TGTGCCAGCCAGGGGATGGGCACCGGGGAGCTGTTTTTT	CASQGMGTGELFF
TRBD2	TRBV4-1	NA	TRBJ2-7	TGCGCCAGCAGCCCCGGACTAGCGGGAGCCTACGAGCAGTACTTC	CASSPGLAGAYEQYF
TRBD1	TRBV6-4	NA	TRBJ2-2	TGTGCCAGCAGTGAAACCCCACTGACAGGGCCCGGGGAGCTGTTTTTT	CASSETPLTGPGELFF
TRBD1	TRBV9	NA	TRBJ2-5	TGTGCCAGCAGCCTCGTTGGGGACAGGGAACAGACCCAGTACTTC	CASSLVGDREQTQYF
NA	TRBV6-5	NA	TRBJ1-3	TGTGCCAGCAGTTACGGGACAGGAAACACCATATATTTT	CASSYGTGNTIYF
NA	TRBV2	NA	TRBJ2-7	TGTGCCAGCAGTGAACGATGGCGGCGGTCTCGCTCCTACGAGCAGTACTTC	CASSERWRRSRSYEQYF
NA	TRBV10-3	NA	TRBJ2-3	TGTGCCATCAGTGAGTCCCGGCGGGGACGCACAGATACGCAGTATTTT	CAISESRRGRTDTQYF
TRBD2	TRBV10-2	few	TRBJ2-2	TGCGCCAGCAGTGCTAGCGGGAGCACCGGGGAGCTGTTTTTT	CASSASGSTGELFF
TRBD2	TRBV14	few	TRBJ2-1	TGTGCCAGCAGCCAAGATGGGGCTAGCGGGCTCAATGAGCAGTTCTTC	CASSQDGASGLNEQFF
TRBD1	TRBV25-1	NA	TRBJ1-4	TGTGCCAGCAGTGCCAAGGGACAGGGGGATGAAAAACTGTTTTTT	CASSAKGQGDEKLFF
TRBD2	TRBV7-9	NA	TRBJ2-2	TGTGCCAGCAGCTCAACGGGACTAGCGGGAGAGCCCGGGGAGCTGTTTTTT	CASSSTGLAGEPGELFF
TRBD1	TRBV10-2	NA	TRBJ1-2	TGCGCCAGCACCTTTGGACAGGCCCCTTATGGCTACACCTTC	CASTFGQAPYGYTF
NA	TRBV11-3	few	TRBJ2-3	TGTGCCAGCAGCTCCCGGGATACGCAGTATTTT	CASSSRDTQYF
TRBD2	TRBV6-4	NA	TRBJ2-3	TGTGCCAGCAGTGACTCTAGCGGGGGGGCCACAGATACGCAGTATTTT	CASSDSSGGATDTQYF
NA	TRBV7-9	NA	TRBJ2-4	TGTGCCAGCAGCTTAGCCCCCGGACCAGCGGAGGTCTTC	CASSLAPGPAEVF
NA	TRBV30	once	TRBJ2-1	TGTGCCTGGAGTCCGACTAGACCTGAGCAGTTCTTC	CAWSPTRPEQFF